The TCR beta chain under discussion was sequenced for a study of blood T cell repertoires in COVID-19. Study overall: Samples came from the United States, Italy and Spain, spanning acute and convalescent COVID-19. T cells, B-cell-depleted T cells, or PBMCs provided the cDNA or gDNA that served as material.

Original data processing: Reference gene primers were amplified, and this amplification served to estimate nucleated cell counts. Only in-frame clones appear in the TCRdb table, and some are missing; sequencing was by immunoSEQ multiplex PCR. V and J calls and clone size come straight from that table; D and trimming were deduced from the DNA. The repertoire holds roughly 150,000 clones, with about 80% as singletons. CDR1 LNHDA and CDR2 SQIVND come from the germline V gene (reference sequence). V was clipped by 7 bases and J by 0 bases, with 9 bases between them. This CDR3 spans 14 amino acids. The chain carries TRBV19 and TRBJ2-2; D gene unclear. Sequencing used peripheral blood. The TCR sequence derives from a man in his sixties with acute or convalescent COVID-19. The CDR3 region is CASTLGTNTGELFF. In DNA form, the CDR3 reads TGTGCCAGTACCCTAGGCACGAACACCGGGGAGCTGTTTTTT.